A selection of T cell receptor beta chains follows, all from one sample in a study of cytomegalovirus exposure and HLA in healthy donors. Clones were sequenced by immunoSEQ multiplex PCR, and TCRdb holds only the in-frame ones, with some missing. The sample has roughly 97,000 clones, 9.4% seen once. Material for sequencing was PBMCs. These receptor sequences come from a man over 45 in good health and CMV-seropositive. Each CDR3 is given with its conserved first and last residue. A D gene is named only where the DNA matches it firmly. The size of a clone is reported for some rows only, either as once, few or many, or as a class for expanded clones.

D: .
V: TRBV5-5
size: few
J: TRBJ2-2
DNA: TGTGCCAGCAGCTCCAGGGTAATCGGGGAGCTGTTTTTT
CDR3: CASSSRVIGELFF

D: .
V: TRBV27
size: few
J: TRBJ1-2
DNA: TGTGCCAGCAGTTTATCAGGGGGTGGCTACACCTTC
CDR3: CASSLSGGGYTF

D: .
V: TRBV9
size: few
J: TRBJ1-4
DNA: TGTGCCAGCAGTACTGGTGAAAAACTGTTTTTT
CDR3: CASSTGEKLFF

D: .
V: TRBV7-9
size: few
J: TRBJ2-1
DNA: TGTGCCAGCAGCTTGCTAGTTCGTGATGAGCAGTTCTTC
CDR3: CASSLLVRDEQFF

D: .
V: TRBV5-1
size: .
J: TRBJ1-3
DNA: TGCGCCAGCAGCCTAGGGGGTTCTGGAAACACCATATATTTT
CDR3: CASSLGGSGNTIYF

D: TRBD2
V: TRBV5-1
size: few
J: TRBJ2-5
DNA: TGCGCCAGCAGCTTGGGACTAGCGGTCCAAGAGACCCAGTACTTC
CDR3: CASSLGLAVQETQYF

D: TRBD1
V: TRBV2
size: .
J: TRBJ1-5
DNA: TGTGCCAGCAGTGGGACAGGGGGAAACCAGCCCCAGCATTTT
CDR3: CASSGTGGNQPQHF

D: .
V: TRBV30
size: .
J: TRBJ1-2
DNA: TGTGCCTGGAGCGATCGGACGGGATACTATGGCTACACCTTC
CDR3: CAWSDRTGYYGYTF

D: TRBD2
V: TRBV4-3
size: .
J: TRBJ2-3
DNA: TGCGCCAGCAGCCCTTCAGCCGGCGGGAGGGCCCCAGATACGCAGTATTTT
CDR3: CASSPSAGGRAPDTQYF

D: .
V: TRBV11-2
size: few
J: TRBJ1-3
DNA: TGTGCCAGCAGCCCAGGGTATCCCCCAAACACCATATATTTT
CDR3: CASSPGYPPNTIYF

D: .
V: TRBV6-5
size: few
J: TRBJ2-6
DNA: TGTGCCAGCAGCCAGCGGACCAACGTCCTGACTTTC
CDR3: CASSQRTNVLTF

D: TRBD2
V: TRBV7-8
size: .
J: TRBJ2-3
DNA: TGTGCCAGCAGCTTATCGGATAGCGGGCGACCTCCGGGCACAGATACGCAGTATTTT
CDR3: CASSLSDSGRPPGTDTQYF

D: TRBD1
V: TRBV6-6
size: few
J: TRBJ2-1
DNA: TGTGCCAGCAGTTGGCGGACAGGGGGCGGTGAGCAGTTCTTC
CDR3: CASSWRTGGGEQFF

D: .
V: TRBV6-1
size: .
J: TRBJ2-3
DNA: TGTGCCAGCAGTGAATACCCCTTGACTAGTGCGCAGTATTTT
CDR3: CASSEYPLTSAQYF

D: .
V: TRBV6-1
size: few
J: TRBJ2-1
DNA: TGTGCCAGCAGTGTTCGAGGTTTTGGGAATGAGCAGTTCTTC
CDR3: CASSVRGFGNEQFF

D: TRBD1
V: TRBV29-1
size: few
J: TRBJ2-3
DNA: TGCAGCGGGAGACAGGGTACAGATACGCAGTATTTT
CDR3: CSGRQGTDTQYF

D: .
V: TRBV29-1
size: few
J: TRBJ1-2
DNA: TGCAGCGTTGTGAGGGTGGTCTCAACAGAGGATGACTATGGCTACACCTTC
CDR3: CSVVRVVSTEDDYGYTF

D: TRBD2
V: TRBV2
size: few
J: TRBJ2-7
DNA: TGTGCCAGCAGACAGCGGACTAGCGGGAGTCAAGAGCAGTACTTC
CDR3: CASRQRTSGSQEQYF

D: .
V: TRBV11-2
size: .
J: TRBJ2-7
DNA: TGTGCCAGCAGCTTAGCCTTCGGAGGGGGCGAGCAGTACTTC
CDR3: CASSLAFGGGEQYF

D: TRBD1
V: TRBV5-6
size: few
J: TRBJ2-5
DNA: TGTGCCAGCAGCCGCCCACAGGGGGCCCAAGAGACCCAGTACTTC
CDR3: CASSRPQGAQETQYF

D: .
V: TRBV6-6
size: .
J: TRBJ2-1
DNA: TGTGCCACTCGAGTGGGCGGCGGGGAGCAGTTCTTC
CDR3: CATRVGGGEQFF

D: .
V: TRBV29-1
size: few
J: TRBJ1-1
DNA: TGCAGCGCGTTACAGGGAAGGGACACTGAAGCTTTCTTT
CDR3: CSALQGRDTEAFF

D: TRBD2
V: TRBV7-2
size: .
J: TRBJ2-2
DNA: TGTGCCAGCAGCTCGCCTCCGACTAGCGGGAGGTTCACCGGGGAGCTGTTTTTT
CDR3: CASSSPPTSGRFTGELFF

D: .
V: TRBV28
size: .
J: TRBJ1-5
DNA: TGTGCCAGCAGCCTCGACAGAGTTATTCATCAGCCCCAGCATTTT
CDR3: CASSLDRVIHQPQHF

D: .
V: TRBV5-3
size: .
J: TRBJ2-7
DNA: TGTGCCAGAAGCTTGGCCGATTCAAAGGGGAACGAGCAGTACTTC
CDR3: CARSLADSKGNEQYF

D: .
V: TRBV5-6
size: .
J: TRBJ2-5
DNA: TGTGCCAGCAGCTTCAGAGAGACCCAGTACTTC
CDR3: CASSFRETQYF

D: .
V: TRBV2
size: few
J: TRBJ1-6
DNA: TGTGCCAGCAACGGGCCAGGGCACCTTAATTCACCCCTCCACTTT
CDR3: CASNGPGHLNSPLHF